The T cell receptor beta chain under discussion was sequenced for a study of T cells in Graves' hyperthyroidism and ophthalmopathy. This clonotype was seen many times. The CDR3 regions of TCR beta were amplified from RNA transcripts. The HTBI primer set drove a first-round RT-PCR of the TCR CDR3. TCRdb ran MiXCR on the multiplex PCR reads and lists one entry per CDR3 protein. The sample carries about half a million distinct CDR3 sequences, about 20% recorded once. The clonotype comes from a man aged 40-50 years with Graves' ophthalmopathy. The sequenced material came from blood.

This CDR3 is CASSRGGLAEETQYF. Written as DNA, the CDR3 is TGCGCCAGCAGCCGAGGGGGACTAGCGGAAGAGACCCAGTACTTC. This chain joins TRBV5-1 and TRBJ2-5, with 11 bases lining up with TRBD2. The CDR3 has 15 residues. The V gene end was trimmed by 4 bases and the J gene end by 3 bases; junction bases not matched to a gene: 5. CDR1 is SGHRS, CDR2 YFSETQ, per germline.